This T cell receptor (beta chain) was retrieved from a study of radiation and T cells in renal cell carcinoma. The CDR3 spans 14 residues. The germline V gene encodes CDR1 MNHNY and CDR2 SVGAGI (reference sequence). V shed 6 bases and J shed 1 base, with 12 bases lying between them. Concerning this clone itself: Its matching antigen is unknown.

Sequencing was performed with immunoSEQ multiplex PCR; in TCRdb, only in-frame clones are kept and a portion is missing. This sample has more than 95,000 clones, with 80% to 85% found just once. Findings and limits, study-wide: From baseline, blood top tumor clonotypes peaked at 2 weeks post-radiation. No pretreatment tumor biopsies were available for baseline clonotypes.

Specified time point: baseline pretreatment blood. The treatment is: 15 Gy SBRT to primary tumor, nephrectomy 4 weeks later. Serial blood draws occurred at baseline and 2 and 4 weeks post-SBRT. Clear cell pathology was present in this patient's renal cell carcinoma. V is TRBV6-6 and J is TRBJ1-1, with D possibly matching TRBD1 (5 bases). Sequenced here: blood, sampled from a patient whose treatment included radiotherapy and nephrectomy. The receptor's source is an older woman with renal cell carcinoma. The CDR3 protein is CASRTGGTNTEAFF. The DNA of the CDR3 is TGTGCCAGCAGAACCGGGGGGACGAACACTGAAGCTTTCTTT.